The clone carrying this T cell receptor (beta chain) was seen more than once but under ten times. The antigen remains unidentified. The CDR3 runs to 16 residues. Germline lookup yields CDR1 SGHRS and CDR2 YFSETQ. The V gene end was trimmed by 0 bases and the J gene end by 4 bases; junction bases not matched to a gene: 7. These data come from a study of cytomegalovirus exposure and HLA in healthy donors. 60 Vbeta and 13 Jbeta primers were used in PCR. Profiling relied on immunoSEQ multiplex PCR, and the TCRdb table lists in-frame clones only, not all of them. The sample lists about 130,000 clones, over 9.5% occurring once. Points from the study as a whole: When analyzed later, a missense DCLRE1C variant was found to be linked to TCR beta V- and J-gene trimming. Previous analysis showed most TCR beta V segments were productive about 87% or about 30% of the time.

The TCR originated in a woman aged 18-29 years in good health and CMV-seropositive. Sequencing was carried out using PBMCs. This chain joins TRBV5-1 and TRBJ2-1, with 7 bases matching TRBD2. The CDR3 nucleotides are TGCGCCAGCAGCTTGGACAGCGGGGTAAGATACAATGAGCAGTTCTTC. As protein: CASSLDSGVRYNEQFF.